These T cell receptor beta chains were read from a single sample in a study of identical twins. TCRdb analysed the 5' RACE reads with MiXCR anew, one entry per CDR3 protein. The sample has 1.5 million to 2 million distinct CDR3 sequences, 32% seen once; the top ten hold approximately 0.25%. Sequenced sample: cord blood. These receptors originate from a newborn girl in good health. CDR3s leave out the opening cysteine and the closing phenylalanine or tryptophan. The order of the fields is V gene, J gene, CDR3 protein.

>TRBV5-1|TRBJ1-2
ASSLDDHGYT
>TRBV10-3|TRBJ2-3
AISQLGGADTQY
>TRBV4-1|TRBJ2-4
ASSQESGTGRGIQY
>TRBV7-2|TRBJ2-7
ASSRPQSSYEQY
>TRBV4-1|TRBJ1-2
ASSQTPNPTGYYGYT
>TRBV20-1|TRBJ2-4
SAAGLGKNIQY
>TRBV14|TRBJ1-4
ASSQFRDKPATNEKLF
>TRBV5-1|TRBJ1-2
ASSLASTGGYGYT
>TRBV10-3|TRBJ1-6
AISERMDSPLH
>TRBV5-1|TRBJ2-5
ASSLKLGGVIRETQY